Detailed here is one T cell receptor beta chain. What it binds is unknown. The sample belongs to a study of T cell responses to AZD1222 COVID-19 vaccine. Study observations and caveats: Two AZD1222 administrations were followed by greater Spike-specific TCR breadth and depth. All repertoire sampling was performed exclusively after the peak T cell response.

CDR1 and CDR2 (germline): MGHDK, SYGVNS. CDR3 length equals 12 residues. V lost 5 bases, J lost 6 bases, and 10 bases lay in between. Repertoires were generated with immunoSEQ multiplex PCR, while TCRdb's copy carries only in-frame clones and drops some. The table has 90,000 to 100,000 clones, roughly 83% seen once; the top ten hold around 14%. This chain uses TRBV25-1 with TRBJ1-2, with no clear D. This TCR was sampled from an adult who received the AZD1222 COVID-19 vaccine. The sequencing used peripheral blood, collected 28 days after the second AZD1222 dose. CDR3 nucleotide sequence: TGTGCCAGCAGTAAGAACTACGATGGCTACACCTTC. Translation gives CASSKNYDGYTF.